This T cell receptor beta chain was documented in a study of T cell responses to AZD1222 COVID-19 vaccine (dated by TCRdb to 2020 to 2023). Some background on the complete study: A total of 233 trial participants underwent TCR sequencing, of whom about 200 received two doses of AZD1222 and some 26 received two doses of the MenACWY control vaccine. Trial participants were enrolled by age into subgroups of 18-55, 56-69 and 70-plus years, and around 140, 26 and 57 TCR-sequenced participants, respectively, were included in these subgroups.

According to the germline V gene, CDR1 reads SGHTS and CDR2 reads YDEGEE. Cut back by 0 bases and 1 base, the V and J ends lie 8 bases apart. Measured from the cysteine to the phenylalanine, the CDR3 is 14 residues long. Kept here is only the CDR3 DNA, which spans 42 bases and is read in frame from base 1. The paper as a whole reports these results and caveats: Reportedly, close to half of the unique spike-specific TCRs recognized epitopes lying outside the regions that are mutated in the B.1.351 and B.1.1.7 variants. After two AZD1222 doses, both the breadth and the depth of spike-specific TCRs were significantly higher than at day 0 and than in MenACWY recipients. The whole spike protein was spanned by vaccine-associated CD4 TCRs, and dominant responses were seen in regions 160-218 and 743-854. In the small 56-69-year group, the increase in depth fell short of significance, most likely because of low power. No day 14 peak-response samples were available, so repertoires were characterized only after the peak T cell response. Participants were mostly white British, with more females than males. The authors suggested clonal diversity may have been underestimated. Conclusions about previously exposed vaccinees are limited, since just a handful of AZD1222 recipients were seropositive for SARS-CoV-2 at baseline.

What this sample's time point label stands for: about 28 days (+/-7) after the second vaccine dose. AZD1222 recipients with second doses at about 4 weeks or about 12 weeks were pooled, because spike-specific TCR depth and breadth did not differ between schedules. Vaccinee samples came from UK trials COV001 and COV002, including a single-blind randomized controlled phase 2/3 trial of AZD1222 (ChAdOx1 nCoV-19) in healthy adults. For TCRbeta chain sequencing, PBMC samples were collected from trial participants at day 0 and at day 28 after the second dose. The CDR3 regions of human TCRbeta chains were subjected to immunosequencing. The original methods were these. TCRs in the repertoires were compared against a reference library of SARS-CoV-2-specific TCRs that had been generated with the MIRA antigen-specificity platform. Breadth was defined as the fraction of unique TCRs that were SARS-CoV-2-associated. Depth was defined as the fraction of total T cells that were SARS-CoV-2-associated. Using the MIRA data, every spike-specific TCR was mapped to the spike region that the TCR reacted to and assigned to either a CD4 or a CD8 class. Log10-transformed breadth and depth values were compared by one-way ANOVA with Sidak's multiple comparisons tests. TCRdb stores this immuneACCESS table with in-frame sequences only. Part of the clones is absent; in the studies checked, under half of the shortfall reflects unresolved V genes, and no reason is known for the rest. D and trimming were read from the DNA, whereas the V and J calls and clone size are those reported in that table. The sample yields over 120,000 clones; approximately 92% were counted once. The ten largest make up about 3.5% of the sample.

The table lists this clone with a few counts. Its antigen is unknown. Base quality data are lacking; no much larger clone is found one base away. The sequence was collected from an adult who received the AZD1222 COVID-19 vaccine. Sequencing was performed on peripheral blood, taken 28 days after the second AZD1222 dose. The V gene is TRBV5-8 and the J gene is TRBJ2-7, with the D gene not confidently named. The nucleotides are TGTGCCAGCAGCTTGGGCCAGCCTTCCTACGAGCAGTACTTC. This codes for CASSLGQPSYEQYF.